This T cell receptor beta chain was found in a study of blood T cells in healthy people across ages. Study observations and caveats: Unknown CMV status may confound age-related changes in expanded clones.

This clonotype was detected only a few times. Antigen: not known. Total RNA extraction produced at least 5 micrograms (per sample) for the study. With a J-beta primer mix and a sample-barcoded 5' primer, a second PCR ran about 6 to 11 cycles. A template-switch adaptor with 12 random nucleotides tagged each cDNA molecule. Each of the samples gave a minimum of 2.5 million paired-end reads that contained CDR3. TCRdb passed the 5' RACE reads through MiXCR, listing each CDR3 protein once. Among around 500,000 distinct CDR3 sequences listed, under 55% were seen once. CDR1 is DFQATT, CDR2 SNEGSKA, per germline (reference sequence). Losses at the gene ends were 7 bases for V and 1 base for J; bases not matched to a gene: 33. The CDR3 has 23 residues.

This sequence joins TRBV20-1 and TRBJ2-5, with 10 bases lining up with TRBD1. This sequence originates from a man older than 75 in good health. The sequencing sample was made of blood. CDR3 in DNA: TGCAGTGACCTCTTCGACCCCAGAAATCCCTACCGGGACAGGGGTTGTCGCCAAGAGACCCAGTACTTC. This gives the protein CSDLFDPRNPYRDRGCRQETQYF.